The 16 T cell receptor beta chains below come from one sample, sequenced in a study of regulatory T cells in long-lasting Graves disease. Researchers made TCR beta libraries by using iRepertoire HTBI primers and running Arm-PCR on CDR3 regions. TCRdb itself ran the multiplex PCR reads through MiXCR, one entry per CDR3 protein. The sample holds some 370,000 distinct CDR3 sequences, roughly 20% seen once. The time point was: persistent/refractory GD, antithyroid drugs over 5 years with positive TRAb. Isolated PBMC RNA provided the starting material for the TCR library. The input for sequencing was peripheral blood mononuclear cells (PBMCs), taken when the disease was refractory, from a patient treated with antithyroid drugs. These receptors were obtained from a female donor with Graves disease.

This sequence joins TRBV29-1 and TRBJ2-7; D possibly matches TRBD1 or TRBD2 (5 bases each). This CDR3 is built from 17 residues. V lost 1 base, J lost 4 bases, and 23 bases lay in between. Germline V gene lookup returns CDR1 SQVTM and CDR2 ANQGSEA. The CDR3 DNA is TGCAGCGTTGAAGTCCTGGCCGGGGCACACGGGATATACGAGCAGTACTTC. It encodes CSVEVLAGAHGIYEQYF.

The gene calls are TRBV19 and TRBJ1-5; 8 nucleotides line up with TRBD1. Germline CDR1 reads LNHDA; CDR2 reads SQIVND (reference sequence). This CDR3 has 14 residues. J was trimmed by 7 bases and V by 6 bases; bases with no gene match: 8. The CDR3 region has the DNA TGTGCCAGTAGGGACAGGGCGTTAGACCAGCCCCAGCATTTT. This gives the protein CASRDRALDQPQHF.

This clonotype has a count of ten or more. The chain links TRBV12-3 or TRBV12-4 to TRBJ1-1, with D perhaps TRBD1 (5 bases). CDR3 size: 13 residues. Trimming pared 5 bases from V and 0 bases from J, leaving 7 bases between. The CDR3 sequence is CASSKTVNTEAFF. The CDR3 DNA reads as TGTGCCAGCAGTAAGACAGTGAACACTGAAGCTTTCTTT.

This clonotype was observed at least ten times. Here the CDR3 DNA reads TGTGCCAGCAGTTTAGGCAGTCCAACTAACACCGGGGAGCTGTTTTTT. Amino acids: CASSLGSPTNTGELFF. The V call is TRBV12-3 or TRBV12-4, the J call TRBJ2-2; D unclear. Trimming stripped 1 base from V and 2 bases from J, with 11 bases between. The CDR3 length is 16 residues.

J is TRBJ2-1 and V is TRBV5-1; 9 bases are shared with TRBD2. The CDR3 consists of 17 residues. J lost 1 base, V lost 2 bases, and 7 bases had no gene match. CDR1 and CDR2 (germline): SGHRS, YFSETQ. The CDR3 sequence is CASSFYGGRVSYNEQFF. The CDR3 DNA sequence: TGCGCCAGCAGCTTTTACGGCGGGAGGGTTTCCTACAATGAGCAGTTCTTC.

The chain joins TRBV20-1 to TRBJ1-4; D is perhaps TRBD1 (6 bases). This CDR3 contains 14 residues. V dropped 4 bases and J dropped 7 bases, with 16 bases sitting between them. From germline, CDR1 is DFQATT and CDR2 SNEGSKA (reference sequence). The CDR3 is CSANRVAGAEKLFF. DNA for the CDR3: TGCAGTGCTAATAGGGTCGCGGGGGCTGAAAAACTGTTTTTT.

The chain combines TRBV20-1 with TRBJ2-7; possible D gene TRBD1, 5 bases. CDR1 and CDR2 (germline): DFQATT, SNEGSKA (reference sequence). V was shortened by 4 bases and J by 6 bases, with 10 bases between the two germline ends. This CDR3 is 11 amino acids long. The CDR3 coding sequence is TGCAGTGCTACCCAGGGCGGCGAGCAGTACTTC. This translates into CSATQGGEQYF.

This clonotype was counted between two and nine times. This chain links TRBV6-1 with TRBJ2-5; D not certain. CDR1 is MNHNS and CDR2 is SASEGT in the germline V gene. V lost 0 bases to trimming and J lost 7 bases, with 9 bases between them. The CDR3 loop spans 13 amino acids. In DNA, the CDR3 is TGTGCCAGCAGTGAAGCTGTACCCCGGACCCAGTACTTC. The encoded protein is CASSEAVPRTQYF.

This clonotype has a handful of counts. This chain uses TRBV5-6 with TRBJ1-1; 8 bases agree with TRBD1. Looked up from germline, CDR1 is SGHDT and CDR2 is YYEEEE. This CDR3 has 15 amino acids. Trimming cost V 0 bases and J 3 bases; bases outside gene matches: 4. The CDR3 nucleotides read TGTGCCAGCAGCTTGGGTTTCAGGGGGCACACTGAAGCTTTCTTT. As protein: CASSLGFRGHTEAFF.

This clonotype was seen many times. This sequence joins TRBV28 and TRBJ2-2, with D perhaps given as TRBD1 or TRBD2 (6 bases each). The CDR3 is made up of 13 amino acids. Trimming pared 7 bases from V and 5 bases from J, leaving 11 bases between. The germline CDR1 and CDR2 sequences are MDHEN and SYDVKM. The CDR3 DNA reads TGTGCCAGCAAGGAGGGGGGTACCGGGGAGCTGTTTTTT. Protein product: CASKEGGTGELFF.

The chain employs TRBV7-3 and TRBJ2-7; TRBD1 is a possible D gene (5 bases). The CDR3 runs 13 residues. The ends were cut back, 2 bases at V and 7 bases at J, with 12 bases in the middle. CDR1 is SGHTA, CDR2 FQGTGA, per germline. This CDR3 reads CASSLSLQGEQYF. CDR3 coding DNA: TGTGCCAGCAGCTTATCCCTTCAGGGAGAGCAGTACTTC.

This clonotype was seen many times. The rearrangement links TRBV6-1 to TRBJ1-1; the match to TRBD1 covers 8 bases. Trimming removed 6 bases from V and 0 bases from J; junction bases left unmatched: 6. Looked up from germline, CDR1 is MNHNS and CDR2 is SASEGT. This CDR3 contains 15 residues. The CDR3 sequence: CASRGQGTMNTEAFF. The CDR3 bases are TGTGCCAGCAGAGGACAGGGCACTATGAACACTGAAGCTTTCTTT.

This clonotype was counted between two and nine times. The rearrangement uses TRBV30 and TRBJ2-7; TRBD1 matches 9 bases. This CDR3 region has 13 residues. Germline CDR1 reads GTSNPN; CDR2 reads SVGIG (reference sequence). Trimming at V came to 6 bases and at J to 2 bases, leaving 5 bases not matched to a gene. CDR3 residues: CACRTGATYEQYF. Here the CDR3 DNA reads TGTGCCTGTCGGACAGGGGCAACCTACGAGCAGTACTTC.

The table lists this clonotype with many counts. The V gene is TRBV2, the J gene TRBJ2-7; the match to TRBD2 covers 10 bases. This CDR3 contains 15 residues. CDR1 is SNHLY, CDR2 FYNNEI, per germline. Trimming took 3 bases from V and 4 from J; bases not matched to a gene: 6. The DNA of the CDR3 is TGTGCCAGCAGTGAGTCTAGCGGGAGACGGTACGAGCAGTACTTC. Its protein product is CASSESSGRRYEQYF.

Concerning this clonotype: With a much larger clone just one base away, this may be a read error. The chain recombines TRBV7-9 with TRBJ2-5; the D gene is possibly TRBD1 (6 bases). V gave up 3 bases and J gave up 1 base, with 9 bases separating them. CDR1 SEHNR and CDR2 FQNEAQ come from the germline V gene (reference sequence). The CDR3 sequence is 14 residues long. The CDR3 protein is CASSFDRFQETQYF. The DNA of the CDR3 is TGTGCCAGCAGCTTCGACAGGTTCCAAGAGACCCAGTACTTC. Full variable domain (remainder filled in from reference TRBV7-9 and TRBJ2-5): DTGVSQNPRHKITKRGQNVTFRCDPISEHNRLYWYRQTLGQGPEFLTYFQNEAQLEKSRLLSDRFSAERPKGSFSTLEIQRTEQGDSAMYLCASSFDRFQETQYFGPGTRLLVL.

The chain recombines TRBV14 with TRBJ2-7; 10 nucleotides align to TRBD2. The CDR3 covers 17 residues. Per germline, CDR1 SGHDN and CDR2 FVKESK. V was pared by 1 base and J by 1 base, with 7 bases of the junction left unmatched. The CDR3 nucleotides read TGTGCCAGCAGCCAAGCCCCGGCTAGCGGGAGATCCTACGAGCAGTACTTC. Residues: CASSQAPASGRSYEQYF.